The next 27 T cell receptor beta chains were all read from a single sample in a study of PD-1 blockade in classical Hodgkin lymphoma. Data came from immunoSEQ multiplex PCR; TCRdb stores just in-frame clones and leaves some out. The sample shows about 94,000 clones, roughly 87% of them seen only once. No patient escaped relapse after autologous stem cell transplantation, and brentuximab vedotin exposure varied. The sample was peripheral blood mononuclear cells (PBMCs), taken before the second cycle of nivolumab. Source of these receptors: a human donor with classical Hodgkin lymphoma.

The chain joins TRBV6-6 to TRBJ1-1; D gene uncertain. The CDR3 has 16 amino acids. Germline V gene sequence: CDR1 MNHNY, CDR2 SVGAGI (reference sequence). Trimming took 0 bases from V and 0 from J, leaving 11 bases between them. The CDR3 sequence is CASSYSQTPMNTEAFF. CDR3 nucleotides: TGTGCCAGCAGTTACTCCCAGACACCGATGAACACTGAAGCTTTCTTT.

The V and J genes are TRBV27 and TRBJ1-1; no definite D call. Germline V gene data show CDR1 as MNHEY and CDR2 as SMNVEV (reference sequence). Trimming pared 6 bases from V and 1 base from J, leaving 6 bases between. CDR3 length equals 12 residues. The CDR3 DNA reads TGTGCCAGCAGGACGGGGAACACTGAAGCTTTCTTT. The encoded protein is CASRTGNTEAFF.

V usage is TRBV2 and J usage is TRBJ2-5; D is undetermined. V was shortened by 6 bases and J by 6 bases, with 5 bases between the two germline ends. CDR1 and CDR2 (germline): SNHLY, FYNNEI. There are 10 residues in the CDR3. CDR3 nucleotides: TGTGCCAGCAGGGAGAAGACCCAGTACTTC. Its protein product is CASREKTQYF. The full variable domain, in which reference TRBV2 and TRBJ2-5 provide the parts outside the CDR3, is EPEVTQTPSHQVTQMGQEVILRCVPISNHLYFYWYRQILGQKVEFLVSFYNNEISEKSEIFDDQFSVERPDGSNFTLKIRSTKLEDSAMYFCASREKTQYFGPGTRLLVL.

The genes are TRBV6-1 and TRBJ1-1; D is unclear. The V and J ends lost 1 base and 7 bases respectively, with 4 bases between them. CDR1 and CDR2 from the germline V gene are MNHNS and SASEGT. There are 11 residues in the CDR3. CDR3: CASSEVSEAFF. DNA of the CDR3: TGTGCCAGCAGTGAAGTAAGTGAAGCTTTCTTT.

The chain couples TRBV7-6 to TRBJ2-2; D not resolved. The V end lost 10 bases, the J end lost 6 bases, and 9 bases lay between the germline ends. The CDR3 sequence is 11 residues long. Germline CDR1 and CDR2: SGHVS and FNYEAQ. DNA of the CDR3: TGTGCCACCTATTTCGCCGGGGAGCTGTTTTTT. The encoded protein is CATYFAGELFF.

Only one count was recorded for this clone. V usage is TRBV7-6 and J usage is TRBJ2-1; perhaps TRBD1 as D (5 bases). The V gene's germline CDR1 is SGHVS and CDR2 FNYEAQ. Trimming took 5 bases from V and 2 from J, leaving 13 bases between them. This CDR3 spans 15 amino acids. The CDR3 sequence: CASSQGSSTYNEQFF. The CDR3 DNA sequence: TGTGCCAGCAGCCAGGGCTCATCGACCTACAATGAGCAGTTCTTC.

The chain joins TRBV19 to TRBJ1-6, with TRBD1 matching over 9 bases. In germline, CDR1 is LNHDA, CDR2 SQIVND (reference sequence). The CDR3 is 15 residues long. Trimming removed 4 bases from V and 9 bases from J; junction bases left unmatched: 7. CDR3 region: CASSTQTGGRSPLHF. The CDR3 DNA reads TGTGCCAGTAGTACTCAGACAGGGGGTCGTTCACCCCTCCACTTT.

This clone was counted a few times. The chain recombines TRBV11-2 with TRBJ2-2; D might be TRBD1 (7 bases). The CDR3 spans 14 residues. Looked up from germline, CDR1 is SGHAT and CDR2 is FQNNGV. Trimming pared 5 bases from V and 9 bases from J, leaving 16 bases between. CDR3 in amino acids: CASSPRQGGWELFF. In DNA, the CDR3 is TGTGCCAGCAGCCCCCGACAGGGAGGTTGGGAGCTGTTTTTT. The variable domain in full, completed from reference TRBV11-2 and TRBJ2-2, reads EAGVAQSPRYKIIEKRQSVAFWCNPISGHATLYWYQQILGQGPKLLIQFQNNGVVDDSQLPKDRFSAERLKGVDSTLKIQPAKLEDSAVYLCASSPRQGGWELFFGEGSRLTVL.

V and J are TRBV6-1 and TRBJ2-4, with a tentative D call TRBD2 (5 bases). Trimming shortened V by 2 bases and J by 4 bases, and 15 bases separated the two germline ends. Germline CDR1 is MNHNS and CDR2 is SASEGT. The CDR3 contains 16 residues. For the CDR3, the DNA is TGTGCCAGCAGTGAAAGCGGAGGCGGGTTAAAAAACATTCAGTACTTC. Protein: CASSESGGGLKNIQYF.

The chain employs TRBV5-6 and TRBJ2-5; possible D gene TRBD2, 5 bases. CDR3 length: 14 amino acids. In germline, CDR1 is SGHDT, CDR2 YYEEEE. V lost 3 bases, J lost 1 base, and 10 bases lay in between. The DNA of the CDR3 is TGTGCCAGCAGCTCACGGACTGGCCAAGAGACCCAGTACTTC. This sequence encodes CASSSRTGQETQYF.

This clone came up a few times. CDR3 nucleotides: TGTGCCATCAGTGTAGCGGGGGGGAATGAGCAGTTCTTC. Encoded protein: CAISVAGGNEQFF. The chain joins TRBV10-3 to TRBJ2-1; TRBD2 matches 11 bases. V lost 4 bases to trimming and J lost 7 bases; unmatched junction nucleotides: 0. Germline assignment: CDR1 ENHRY and CDR2 SYGVKD. The CDR3 loop spans 13 amino acids.

The chain joins TRBV5-6 to TRBJ1-2; 9 nucleotides align to TRBD1. CDR1 and CDR2 (germline): SGHDT, YYEEEE. This CDR3 comprises 14 residues. The V gene end was trimmed by 5 bases and the J gene end by 4 bases; junction bases not matched to a gene: 6. The CDR3 sequence is CASRVMTGGYGYTF. In DNA form, the CDR3 reads TGTGCCAGCAGAGTTATGACAGGGGGCTATGGCTACACCTTC.

This chain joins TRBV28 and TRBJ2-2; D is uncertain. There are 15 residues in the CDR3. Germline V gene lookup returns CDR1 MDHEN and CDR2 SYDVKM. Trimming pared 6 bases from V and 4 bases from J, leaving 15 bases between. The chain's CDR3 is CASRETVSSTGELFF. Written as DNA, the CDR3 is TGTGCCAGCAGAGAAACAGTTTCCTCCACCGGGGAGCTGTTTTTT.

This clone was observed once. The gene calls are TRBV11-3 and TRBJ2-1, with 7 bases matching TRBD2. Trimming took 7 bases from V and 2 from J; bases not matched to a gene: 14. The V gene's germline CDR1 is SGHNT and CDR2 YENEEA. The CDR3 runs to 17 residues. The CDR3 sequence is CASIRLRDYQTYNEQFF. For the CDR3, the DNA is TGTGCCAGCATCCGGCTCCGGGACTACCAAACCTACAATGAGCAGTTCTTC. Supplemented by reference TRBV11-3 and TRBJ2-1, the full variable domain reads EAGVVQSPRYKIIEKKQPVAFWCNPISGHNTLYWYLQNLGQGPELLIRYENEEAVDDSQLPKDRFSAERLKGVDSTLKIQPAELGDSAVYLCASIRLRDYQTYNEQFFGPGTRLTVL.

The chain is built from TRBV19 and TRBJ2-3; 8 bases are a match to TRBD2. V lost 4 bases to trimming and J lost 2 bases; unmatched junction nucleotides: 8. The CDR3 loop spans 16 amino acids. Germline V gene data show CDR1 as LNHDA and CDR2 as SQIVND (reference sequence). CDR3 amino acids: CASSTSGGSPTDTQYF. CDR3 DNA sequence: TGTGCCAGTAGTACCAGCGGGGGTTCCCCCACAGATACGCAGTATTTT.

V gene TRBV14 combines with J gene TRBJ2-5; D possibly uses TRBD1 or TRBD2 (6 bases each). The germline gives CDR1 SGHDN, CDR2 FVKESK. There are 12 residues in the CDR3. Trimming cost V 4 bases and J 7 bases, with 10 bases left between them. DNA of the CDR3: TGTGCCAGCAGCCTGGAGGGGGGGACCCAGTACTTC. Amino acid sequence: CASSLEGGTQYF.

The chain uses TRBV15 and TRBJ1-3; D is undetermined. Trimming removed 3 bases at V and 0 bases at J, with 9 bases between. CDR1 is LNHNV and CDR2 is YYDKDF in the germline V gene (reference sequence). The CDR3 runs to 15 residues. In nucleotides, the CDR3 is TGTGCCACCAGCAGCAGGCGCTTCTCTGGAAACACCATATATTTT. Its protein product is CATSSRRFSGNTIYF.

This chain uses TRBV18 with TRBJ1-1; D uncertain. V was trimmed by 5 bases and J by 5 bases, leaving 12 bases between them. The CDR3 contains 13 residues. The germline V gene has CDR1 KGHSH and CDR2 LQKENI. The CDR3 nucleotides read TGTGCCAGCTCATTCCGGTTAGAGACTGAAGCTTTCTTT. Residues: CASSFRLETEAFF.

The chain links TRBV19 to TRBJ2-7; TRBD1 matches at 7 bases. CDR3 length: 13 residues. Germline V gives CDR1 LNHDA, CDR2 SQIVND (reference sequence). V dropped 9 bases and J dropped 6; count of bases not matched to a gene: 11. CDR3 coding DNA: TGTGCCAGCTCGACAGGGTTTAAGGGCGAGCAGTACTTC. It encodes CASSTGFKGEQYF.

V gene TRBV25-1 combines with J gene TRBJ1-4, with D perhaps matching TRBD1 (5 bases). The CDR3 spans 15 residues. Looked up from germline, CDR1 is MGHDK and CDR2 is SYGVNS. V was shortened by 6 bases and J by 0 bases, with 11 bases between the two germline ends. The CDR3 region has the DNA TGTGCCAGCAGCCGCGGGGACTCAACTAATGAAAAACTGTTTTTT. Protein: CASSRGDSTNEKLFF.

The CDR3 DNA follows: TGTGCCAGCAGCCCGACTAGCGGCGCATTCGATACGCAGTATTTT. Protein: CASSPTSGAFDTQYF. The chain joins TRBV7-3 to TRBJ2-3; TRBD2 aligns across 9 bases. Germline V gene lookup returns CDR1 SGHTA and CDR2 FQGTGA. Trimming at V came to 5 bases and at J to 6 bases, leaving 9 bases not matched to a gene. This CDR3 is 15 amino acids long.

This rearrangement joins TRBV4-1 to TRBJ2-7; TRBD1 matches 11 bases. The germline CDR1 and CDR2 sequences are MGHRA and YSYEKL. This CDR3 is built from 18 residues. The trim removed 1 base at V and 11 bases at J, leaving 19 bases unmatched. CDR3 loop: CASSQGAMHGQGAPGKYF. CDR3 nucleotide sequence: TGCGCCAGCAGCCAAGGGGCTATGCACGGACAGGGGGCACCCGGGAAGTACTTC.

This clone appeared once. The chain uses TRBV7-9 and TRBJ2-2; D is uncertain. The CDR3 has 12 amino acids. Trimming removed 5 bases at V and 6 bases at J, with 7 bases between. CDR1 and CDR2 from the germline V gene are SEHNR and FQNEAQ (reference sequence). This chain's CDR3 is CASSPRPGELFF. As DNA, the CDR3 is TGTGCCAGCAGCCCCAGGCCCGGGGAGCTGTTTTTT.

The chain couples TRBV28 to TRBJ2-3; 8 nucleotides line up with TRBD2. This CDR3 is built from 16 residues. The germline CDR1 and CDR2 sequences are MDHEN and SYDVKM. V was pared by 2 bases and J by 2 bases, with 6 bases of the junction left unmatched. The CDR3 DNA reads TGTGCCAGCAGTTTAGGAATAGCGGGATACACAGATACGCAGTATTTT. Translating gives CASSLGIAGYTDTQYF.

The CDR3 nucleotides are TGTGCCAGCTCCGGGGGCTGGGGCGACGGTCAGCCCCAGCATTTT. Residues: CASSGGWGDGQPQHF. V and J are TRBV2 and TRBJ1-5; D is perhaps TRBD1 (6 bases). The CDR3 is made up of 15 amino acids. From germline, CDR1 is SNHLY and CDR2 FYNNEI. V lost 8 bases, J lost 6 bases, and 20 bases lay in between. Drawing the rest from reference TRBV2 and TRBJ1-5, the complete variable domain is EPEVTQTPSHQVTQMGQEVILRCVPISNHLYFYWYRQILGQKVEFLVSFYNNEISEKSEIFDDQFSVERPDGSNFTLKIRSTKLEDSAMYFCASSGGWGDGQPQHFGDGTRLSIL.

The chain combines TRBV27 with TRBJ2-5, with 7 bases matching TRBD2. Germline values: CDR1 MNHEY, CDR2 SMNVEV (reference sequence). The CDR3 totals 16 residues. V shed 4 bases, J shed 2 bases, and the junction held 10 bases outside the gene matches. CDR3 in DNA: TGTGCCAGCAGTTCCATTTCACCTAGCGGACAAGAGACCCAGTACTTC. Its translation is CASSSISPSGQETQYF.

The chain employs TRBV19 and TRBJ1-6, with TRBD1 matching over 8 bases. Germline-derived CDR1 and CDR2 are LNHDA and SQIVND (reference sequence). The CDR3 covers 13 residues. The V and J ends lost 8 bases and 7 bases, in that order; junction bases with no gene match: 4. DNA for the CDR3: TGTGCCAGTCGACAGGGGCAAAATTCACCCCTCCACTTT. Translating gives CASRQGQNSPLHF.